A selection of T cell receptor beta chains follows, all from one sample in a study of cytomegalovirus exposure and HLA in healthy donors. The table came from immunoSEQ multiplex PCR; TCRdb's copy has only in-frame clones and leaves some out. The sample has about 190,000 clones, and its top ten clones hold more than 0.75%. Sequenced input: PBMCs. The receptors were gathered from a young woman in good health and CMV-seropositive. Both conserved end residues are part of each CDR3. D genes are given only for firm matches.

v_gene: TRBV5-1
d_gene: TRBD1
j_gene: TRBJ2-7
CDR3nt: TGCGCCAGCAGCTTACAGGGGCCATCGTCCTACGAGCAGTACTTC
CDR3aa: CASSLQGPSSYEQYF

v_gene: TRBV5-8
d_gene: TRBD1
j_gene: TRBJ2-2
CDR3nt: TGTGCCAGCACCAACCTTCCGGGACAGTCTACCGGGGAGCTGTTTTTT
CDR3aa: CASTNLPGQSTGELFF

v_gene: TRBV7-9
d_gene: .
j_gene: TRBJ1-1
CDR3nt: TGTGCCAGCAGCTTAGAGAGTCCCGTTGAAGCTTTCTTT
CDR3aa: CASSLESPVEAFF

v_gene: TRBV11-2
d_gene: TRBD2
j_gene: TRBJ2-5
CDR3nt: TGTGCCAGCAGCCAGAATAGCGGGGGGGCCAGAGAGACCCAGTACTTC
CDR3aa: CASSQNSGGARETQYF

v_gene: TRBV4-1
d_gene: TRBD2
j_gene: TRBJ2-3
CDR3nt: TGCGCCAGCAGCCAAGGGCCGCGGGGGGGCACAGATACGCAGTATTTT
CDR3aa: CASSQGPRGGTDTQYF

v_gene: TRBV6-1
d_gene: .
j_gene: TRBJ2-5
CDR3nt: TGTGCCAGCGCTGGTACAGGAGAAGAGACCCAGTACTTC
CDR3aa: CASAGTGEETQYF

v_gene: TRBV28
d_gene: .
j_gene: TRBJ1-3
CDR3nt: TGTGCCAGCAGCTCAGAAGACAGGTCTGGAAACACCATATATTTT
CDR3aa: CASSSEDRSGNTIYF

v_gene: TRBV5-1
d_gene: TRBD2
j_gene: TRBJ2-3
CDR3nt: TGCGCCAGCATCGGAGCGGGGGGGCTAGATACGCAGTATTTT
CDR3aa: CASIGAGGLDTQYF

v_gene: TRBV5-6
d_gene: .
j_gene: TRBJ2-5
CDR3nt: TGTGCCAGCAGCTTGGACATTGGAGGGGAGACCCAGTACTTC
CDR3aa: CASSLDIGGETQYF

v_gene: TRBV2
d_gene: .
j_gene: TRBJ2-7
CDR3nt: TGTGCCAGCAGTGAACCCTGGACAGAAAGGGCCTACGAGCAGTACTTC
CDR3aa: CASSEPWTERAYEQYF

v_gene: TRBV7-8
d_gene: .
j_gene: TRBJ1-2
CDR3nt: TGTGCCAGCAGCTCGCAGGGCTCCGGGAGCTATGGCTACACCTTC
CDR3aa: CASSSQGSGSYGYTF

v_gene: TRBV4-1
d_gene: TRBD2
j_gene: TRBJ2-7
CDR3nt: TGCGCCAGCAGCCAAGTGGCTAGCGGGGGGGCCTACGAGCAGTACTTC
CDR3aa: CASSQVASGGAYEQYF

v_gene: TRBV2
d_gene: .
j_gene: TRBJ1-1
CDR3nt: TGTGCCAGCAGTGAATCCCGGGGCGGGATGAACACTGAAGCTTTCTTT
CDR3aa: CASSESRGGMNTEAFF

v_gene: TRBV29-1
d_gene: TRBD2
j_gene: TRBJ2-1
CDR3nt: TGCAGCGTGATTAGCGGGGGGGCGATCTATGAGCAGTTCTTC
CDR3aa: CSVISGGAIYEQFF

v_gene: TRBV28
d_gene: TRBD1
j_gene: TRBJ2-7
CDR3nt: TGTGCCAGTAACACCGGGACAGGGGTCTCCTACGAGCAGTACTTC
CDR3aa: CASNTGTGVSYEQYF

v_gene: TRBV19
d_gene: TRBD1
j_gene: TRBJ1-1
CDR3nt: TGTGCCAGTAGTAGGACAGGGACCGCAATGGGGAACACTGAAGCTTTCTTT
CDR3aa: CASSRTGTAMGNTEAFF

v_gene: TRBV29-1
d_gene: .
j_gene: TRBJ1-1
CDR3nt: TGCAGCGTTGAAGAGCAAGGGGTGAACACTGAAGCTTTCTTT
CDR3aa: CSVEEQGVNTEAFF

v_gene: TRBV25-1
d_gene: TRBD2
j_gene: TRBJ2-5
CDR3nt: TGTGCCAGCAGTCCTCCGACTAGCGGGGGGCTAATCCAAGAGACCCAGTACTTC
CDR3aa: CASSPPTSGGLIQETQYF

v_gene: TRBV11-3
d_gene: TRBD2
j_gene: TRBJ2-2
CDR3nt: TGTGCCAGCAGCGCAGGAGTGACTAGCGTCAACACCGGGGAGCTGTTTTTT
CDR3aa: CASSAGVTSVNTGELFF

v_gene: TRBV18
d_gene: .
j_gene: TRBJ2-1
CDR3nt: TGTGCCAGCTCACCGATCCTACTCAATGAGCAGTTCTTC
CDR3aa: CASSPILLNEQFF

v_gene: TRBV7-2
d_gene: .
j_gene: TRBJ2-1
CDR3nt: TGTGCCAGCAGGCCCTTACAGTACTCCTACAATGAGCAGTTCTTC
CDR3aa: CASRPLQYSYNEQFF

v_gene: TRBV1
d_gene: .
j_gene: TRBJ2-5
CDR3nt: TGCACCAGCACCAGGACTAGCGAGTCCGAGACCCAGTACTTC
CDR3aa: CTSTRTSESETQYF

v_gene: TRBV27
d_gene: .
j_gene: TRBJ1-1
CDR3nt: TGTGCCAGCAGTGCTCGGTACCAGGGGAACACTGAAGCTTTCTTT
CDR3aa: CASSARYQGNTEAFF

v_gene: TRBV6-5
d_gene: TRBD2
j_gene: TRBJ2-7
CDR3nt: TGTGCCAGCACCCCTAGCGGGGGTGGGGGCGAGCAGTACTTC
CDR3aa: CASTPSGGGGEQYF

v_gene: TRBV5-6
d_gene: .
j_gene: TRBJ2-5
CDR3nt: TGTGCCAGCAGCTTCGGGGGGCTAAAGACCCAGTACTTC
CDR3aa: CASSFGGLKTQYF

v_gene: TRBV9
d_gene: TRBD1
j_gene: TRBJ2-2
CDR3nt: TGTGCCAGCAGCTTCCAGGGACAGCCCACAGGGGAGCTGTTTTTT
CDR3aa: CASSFQGQPTGELFF

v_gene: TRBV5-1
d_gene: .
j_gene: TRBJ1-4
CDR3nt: TGCGCCAGCAGCTTGCCAGGCTTGAACGAAAAACTGTTTTTT
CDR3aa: CASSLPGLNEKLFF

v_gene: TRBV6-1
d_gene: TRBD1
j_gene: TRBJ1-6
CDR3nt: TGTGCCAGCAGTGTCCCGACAGGGGGGAATTCACCCCTCCACTTT
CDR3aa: CASSVPTGGNSPLHF

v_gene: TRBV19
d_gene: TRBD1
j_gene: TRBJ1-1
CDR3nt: TGTGCCAGTAGTACGGACCGACAGGGGGCATCTGCGGCTGAAGCTTTCTTT
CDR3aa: CASSTDRQGASAAEAFF

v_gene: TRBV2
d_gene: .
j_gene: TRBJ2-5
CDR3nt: TGTGCCAGCAGTGACGCGAGCGGAGGGGAGACCCAGTACTTC
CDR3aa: CASSDASGGETQYF

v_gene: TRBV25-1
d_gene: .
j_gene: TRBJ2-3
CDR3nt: TGTGCCAGTAGTAAGACAGCATTCACAGATACGCAGTATTTT
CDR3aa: CASSKTAFTDTQYF

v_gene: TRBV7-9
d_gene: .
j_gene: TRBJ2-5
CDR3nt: TGTGCCAGCAGCCCGACAGTCGGGGAGACCCAGTACTTC
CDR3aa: CASSPTVGETQYF

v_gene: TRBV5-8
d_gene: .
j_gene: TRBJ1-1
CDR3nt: TGTGCCAGCAGCTTGGCCCCGGGGATATACACTGAAGCTTTCTTT
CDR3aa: CASSLAPGIYTEAFF

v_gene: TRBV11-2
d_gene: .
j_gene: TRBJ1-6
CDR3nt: TGTGCCAGCAGCTTAGACCTTTATTCACCCCTCCACTTT
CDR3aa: CASSLDLYSPLHF

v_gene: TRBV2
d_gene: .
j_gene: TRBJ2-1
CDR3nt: TGTGCCAGCAGTGTAAGGGGGTCCCTAACTGGCAATGAGCAGTTCTTC
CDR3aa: CASSVRGSLTGNEQFF

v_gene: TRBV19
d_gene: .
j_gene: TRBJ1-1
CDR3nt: TGTGCCAGTATCCCACCCGGACACAAGAACACTGAAGCTTTCTTT
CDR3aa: CASIPPGHKNTEAFF

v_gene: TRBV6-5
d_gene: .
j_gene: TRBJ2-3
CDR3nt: TGTGCCAGCAGCCCGGGATGGACAGATACGCAGTATTTT
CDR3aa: CASSPGWTDTQYF

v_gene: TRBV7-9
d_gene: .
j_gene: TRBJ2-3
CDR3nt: TGTGCCAGCAGCTGGGCCGACAGTGCAGATACGCAGTATTTT
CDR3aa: CASSWADSADTQYF

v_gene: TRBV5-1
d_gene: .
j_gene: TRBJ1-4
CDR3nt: TGCGCCAGCAGCTTGACGGGGCAGGGAGGTGAAAAACTGTTTTTT
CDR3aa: CASSLTGQGGEKLFF

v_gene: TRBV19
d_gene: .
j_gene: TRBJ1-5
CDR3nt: TGTGCCAGTAAGATAGGGACAAGCAATCAGCCCCAGCATTTT
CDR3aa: CASKIGTSNQPQHF

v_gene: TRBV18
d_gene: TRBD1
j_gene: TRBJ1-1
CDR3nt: TGTGCCAGCTCACCCCCGTCCGCGAGACAGGGGACTGAAGCTTTCTTT
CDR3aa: CASSPPSARQGTEAFF

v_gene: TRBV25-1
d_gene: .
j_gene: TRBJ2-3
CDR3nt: TGTGCCAGCAGCGACGAGACAGGCACAGATACGCAGTATTTT
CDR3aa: CASSDETGTDTQYF

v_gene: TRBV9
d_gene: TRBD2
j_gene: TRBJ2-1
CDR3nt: TGTGCCAGCAGCGTAGAGGGCGGGGGGGTGGACAATGAGCAGTTCTTC
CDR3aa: CASSVEGGGVDNEQFF

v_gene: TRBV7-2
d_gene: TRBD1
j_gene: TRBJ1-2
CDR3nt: TGTGCCAGCAGCTTAGAGGGACAGGGTTTCTATGGCTACACCTTC
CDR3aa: CASSLEGQGFYGYTF

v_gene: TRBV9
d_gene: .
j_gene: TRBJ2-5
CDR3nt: TGTGCCAGCAGCCTCTGGGAGGGGGATAGCGAGACCCAGTACTTC
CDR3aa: CASSLWEGDSETQYF

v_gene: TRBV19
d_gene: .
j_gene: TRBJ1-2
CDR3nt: TGTGCCAGTAGTCCCTACTCAGGGGAAAACTATGGCTACACCTTC
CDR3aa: CASSPYSGENYGYTF

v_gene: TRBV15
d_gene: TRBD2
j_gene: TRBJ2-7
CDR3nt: TGTGCCACCAGCAGCGATCTAGCGGGAGGTGGTTACGAGCAGTACTTC
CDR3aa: CATSSDLAGGGYEQYF

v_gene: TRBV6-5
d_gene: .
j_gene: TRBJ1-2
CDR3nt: TGTGCCAGCAGTTACGCGACAGGTTCAAACTATGGCTACACCTTC
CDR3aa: CASSYATGSNYGYTF

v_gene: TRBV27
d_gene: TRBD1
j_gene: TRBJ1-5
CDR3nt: TGTGCCAGCAGTTTCAGGGGGCATGATCAGCCCCAGCATTTT
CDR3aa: CASSFRGHDQPQHF

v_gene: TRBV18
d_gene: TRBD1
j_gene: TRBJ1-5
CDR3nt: TGTGCCAGCTCACCCCTTCAGGGGGCAGGGCAGCCCCAGCATTTT
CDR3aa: CASSPLQGAGQPQHF

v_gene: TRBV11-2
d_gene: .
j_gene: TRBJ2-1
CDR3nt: TGTGCCAGCAGCTTAGCCGGGGGCTCCTACAATGAGCAGTTCTTC
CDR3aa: CASSLAGGSYNEQFF